This T cell receptor beta chain was sequenced in a study of CXCR3-negative and CXCR3-positive naive CD8 T cells. Whole-study context: The libraries together contributed some 140 million TRB reads, each supplying about 1.5 +/- 0.3 million. Study-wide results and caveats: Similar TRBV-TRBJ usage was seen in naive cells (both CXCR3-negative and CXCR3-positive), but memory cells differed.

It was by 5' RACE with UMI labels that the TRB cDNA libraries were prepared. TCRdb re-called the 5' RACE reads and gives one entry per CDR3 protein, without DNA. The sample table includes tens of thousands of distinct CDR3 sequences. Germline CDR1 SQVTM, CDR2 ANQGSEA. The CDR3 totals 14 residues. Investigators sorted each CD8+ T cell subset in triplicate, taking 300,000 or so cells each time. Concerning this clonotype: No antigen is known for it.

The sequence derives from a human donor in good health. Some clones in this sample may be carry-over from other donors' samples. The chain uses TRBV29-1 and TRBJ2-2; TCRdb outputs TRBD1, but without DNA this stays unchecked. The sample was naive CXCR3- CD8+ T cells from blood. Subset reported: CD45RO-CCR7+CD27+CD95- naive CD8+ T cells lacking CXCR3 (TNR3-). CDR3 sequence reads: CSVAGPVNTGELFF.